Below are 10 T cell receptor beta chains sequenced from a single sample in a study of chemoradiotherapy in HPV16-positive cancers. Produced via immunoSEQ multiplex PCR; TCRdb's table is partial and in-frame only. Of almost 5,500 clones in the sample, 76% are singletons; the top ten hold about 30%. The specimen was collected from a patient who underwent chemoradiotherapy. The source is a human donor with HPV-associated anogenital cancer.

V usage is TRBV7-2 and J usage is TRBJ1-5, with a tentative D call TRBD1 (5 bases). This CDR3 region has 15 residues. Trimming took off 2 bases at V and 3 bases at J, with 11 bases between the two ends. The germline V gene has CDR1 SGHTA and CDR2 FQGNSA. CDR3 DNA: TGTGCCAGCAGCTTATGGGGACCGTTCAATCAGCCCCAGCATTTT. This gives the protein CASSLWGPFNQPQHF.

The gene calls are TRBV7-9 and TRBJ2-3, with D tentatively TRBD1 (6 bases). V lost 7 bases, J lost 6 bases, and 11 bases lay in between. CDR1 is SEHNR, CDR2 FQNEAQ, per germline (reference sequence). The CDR3 extends over 12 amino acids. The CDR3 spells CASTPRGDTQYF. The CDR3 DNA follows: TGTGCCAGCACCCCAAGGGGGGATACGCAGTATTTT.

The CDR3 loop reads CASSVLAGEGDTQYF. The CDR3 bases are TGTGCCAGCAGCGTCCTAGCGGGAGAGGGGGATACGCAGTATTTT. This sequence joins TRBV9 and TRBJ2-3; 10 positions agree with TRBD2. Germline V gene lookup returns CDR1 SGDLS and CDR2 YYNGEE. Losses at the gene ends were 2 bases for V and 6 bases for J; bases not matched to a gene: 6. This CDR3 comprises 15 residues.

The V and J genes are TRBV6-1 and TRBJ1-1; D not resolved. The CDR3 extends over 13 amino acids. In germline, CDR1 is MNHNS, CDR2 SASEGT. V was shortened by 6 bases and J by 2 bases, with 10 bases between the two germline ends. In nucleotides, the CDR3 is TGTGCCAGCAGAAGAACAGACAACACTGAAGCTTTCTTT. It codes for CASRRTDNTEAFF.

The V gene is TRBV9, the J gene TRBJ2-5; tentatively, D is TRBD2 (7 bases). The germline V and J ends were trimmed by 6 bases and 0 bases, with 12 bases remaining between them. Germline V gene lookup returns CDR1 SGDLS and CDR2 YYNGEE. The CDR3 is 14 amino acids. The CDR3 DNA is TGTGCCAGCAAACGAGGGGGGGACCAAGAGACCCAGTACTTC. Its protein is CASKRGGDQETQYF.

The chain has TRBV14 and TRBJ1-1, with D hard to call. The CDR3 is 14 residues long. The germline CDR1 and CDR2 sequences are SGHDN and FVKESK. Trimming removed 0 bases at V and 3 bases at J, with 8 bases between. The CDR3 nucleotides are TGTGCCAGCAGCCAAGACGCCATGTACACTGAAGCTTTCTTT. It is translated as CASSQDAMYTEAFF.

This chain links TRBV6-6 with TRBJ2-1; D is perhaps TRBD2 (5 bases). The germline V and J ends were trimmed by 6 bases and 0 bases, with 15 bases remaining between them. CDR1 is MNHNY and CDR2 is SVGAGI in the germline V gene (reference sequence). The CDR3 loop spans 16 amino acids. The CDR3 sequence: CASRQQRRSSYNEQFF. CDR3 DNA: TGTGCCAGCAGACAGCAGCGGCGCAGCTCCTACAATGAGCAGTTCTTC.

The chain combines TRBV5-1 with TRBJ2-1, with 10 bases matching TRBD1. Trimming at V came to 3 bases and at J to 7 bases, leaving 7 bases not matched to a gene. Germline CDR1 is SGHRS and CDR2 is YFSETQ. The CDR3 contains 15 residues. CDR3: CASSSGTGDINEQFF. CDR3 in DNA: TGCGCCAGCAGCTCGGGGACAGGGGATATTAATGAGCAGTTCTTC.

The rearrangement uses TRBV5-6 and TRBJ2-7; 11 nucleotides line up with TRBD2. V lost 3 bases to trimming and J lost 2 bases; unmatched junction nucleotides: 10. Germline lookup yields CDR1 SGHDT and CDR2 YYEEEE. The CDR3 loop spans 17 amino acids. CDR3 sequence: CASSSTGTSGAPYEQYF. The CDR3 coding sequence is TGTGCCAGCAGCTCTACCGGGACTAGCGGAGCCCCCTACGAGCAGTACTTC. The whole variable domain, filled in from reference TRBV5-6 and TRBJ2-7, reads DAGVTQSPTHLIKTRGQQVTLRCSPKSGHDTVSWYQQALGQGPQFIFQYYEEEERQRGNFPDRFSGHQFPNYSSELNVNALLLGDSALYLCASSSTGTSGAPYEQYFGPGTRLTVT.

Comment on this clone: Other DNA sequences from this sample encode an identical CDR3 as well. The chain recombines TRBV9 with TRBJ2-2; D gene uncertain. Looked up from germline, CDR1 is SGDLS and CDR2 is YYNGEE. Trimming took off 1 base at V and 3 bases at J, with 10 bases between the two ends. The CDR3 contains 15 residues. CDR3 region: CASSVREIDTGELFF. CDR3 nucleotides: TGTGCCAGCAGCGTACGAGAGATAGACACCGGGGAGCTGTTTTTT.